This TCR beta chain came from a study of cytomegalovirus exposure and HLA in healthy donors. This clone was recorded once. This CDR3 is built from 17 residues. Unmatched junction bases numbered 4, after V lost 0 bases and J lost 0 bases. Germline V gene lookup returns CDR1 MDHEN and CDR2 SYDVKM. Researchers ran the PCR with 60 Vbeta and 13 Jbeta primers. Using immunoSEQ multiplex PCR, the repertoire was profiled, and TCRdb retains in-frame clones only, with some absent. Altogether 100,000 or so clones are present, over 65% being singletons, with the ten largest covering approximately 8.2%. This receptor was obtained from a man aged 35-49 years in good health and CMV-seropositive. The chain has TRBV28 and TRBJ1-3; 8 positions match TRBD1. Sequenced sample: PBMCs. The CDR3 loop is CASSLWSGGGSGNTIYF. CDR3 nucleotides: TGTGCCAGCAGTTTATGGTCAGGGGGCGGCTCTGGAAACACCATATATTTT.